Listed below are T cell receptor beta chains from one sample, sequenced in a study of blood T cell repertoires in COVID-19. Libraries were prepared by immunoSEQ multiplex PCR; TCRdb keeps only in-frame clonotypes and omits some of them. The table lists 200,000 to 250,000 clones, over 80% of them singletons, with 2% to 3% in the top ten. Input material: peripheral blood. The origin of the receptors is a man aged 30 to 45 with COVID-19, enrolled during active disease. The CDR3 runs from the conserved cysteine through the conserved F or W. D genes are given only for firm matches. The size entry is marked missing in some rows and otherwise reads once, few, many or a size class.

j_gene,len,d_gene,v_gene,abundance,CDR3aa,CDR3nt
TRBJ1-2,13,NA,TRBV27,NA,CASSFDSYYGYTF,TGTGCCAGCAGTTTTGACAGCTACTATGGCTACACCTTC
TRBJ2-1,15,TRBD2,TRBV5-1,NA,CASSFTSGTGNEQFF,TGCGCCAGCAGCTTCACTAGCGGGACGGGCAATGAGCAGTTCTTC
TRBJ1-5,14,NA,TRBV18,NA,CASSASTGPPPQHF,TGTGCCAGCTCAGCGTCGACAGGACCTCCGCCCCAGCATTTT
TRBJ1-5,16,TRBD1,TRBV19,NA,CASSMDRLDSNQPQHF,TGTGCCAGTAGTATGGACAGGCTAGATAGCAATCAGCCCCAGCATTTT
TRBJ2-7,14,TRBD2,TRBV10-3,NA,CAISPDVGTKEQYF,TGTGCCATCAGCCCGGATGTGGGGACTAAGGAGCAGTACTTC
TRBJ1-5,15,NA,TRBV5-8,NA,CASSPGTLEDQPQHF,TGTGCCAGCAGCCCCGGGACATTGGAGGATCAGCCCCAGCATTTT
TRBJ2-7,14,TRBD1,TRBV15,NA,CATSTGTGSYEQYF,TGTGCCACCAGCACAGGGACAGGATCCTACGAGCAGTACTTC
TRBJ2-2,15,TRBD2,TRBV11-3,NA,CASSFGVAGTGELFF,TGTGCCAGCAGCTTTGGGGTAGCGGGAACCGGGGAGCTGTTTTTT
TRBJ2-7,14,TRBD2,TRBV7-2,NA,CASSLGGGTYEQYF,TGTGCCAGCAGCTTAGGCGGGGGGACCTACGAGCAGTACTTC
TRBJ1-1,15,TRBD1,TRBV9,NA,CASSVRQGGDTEAFF,TGTGCCAGCAGCGTCAGACAGGGGGGAGATACTGAAGCTTTCTTT
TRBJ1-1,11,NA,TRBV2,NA,CASTGEAEAFF,TGTGCCAGCACGGGGGAAGCTGAAGCTTTCTTT
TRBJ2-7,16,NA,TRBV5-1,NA,CASSSHRDLNTYEQYF,TGCGCCAGCAGCTCTCACCGGGACTTAAATACCTACGAGCAGTACTTC
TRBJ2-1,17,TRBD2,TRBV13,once,CASSLGLAGGKDNEQFF,TGTGCCAGCAGCTTAGGGCTAGCGGGGGGGAAAGACAATGAGCAGTTCTTC
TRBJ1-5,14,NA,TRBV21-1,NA,CASSKDRPNQPQHF,TGTGCCAGCAGCAAGGACAGGCCAAATCAGCCCCAGCATTTT
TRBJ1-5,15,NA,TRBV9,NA,CASSVGTERNQPQHF,TGTGCCAGCAGCGTAGGGACAGAGAGGAATCAGCCCCAGCATTTT
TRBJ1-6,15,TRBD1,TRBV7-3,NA,CASSPTGYFDSPLHF,TGTGCCAGCAGCCCGACAGGGTACTTCGATTCACCCCTCCACTTT
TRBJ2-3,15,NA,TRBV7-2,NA,CASSLSSTSGDTQYF,TGTGCCAGCAGCTTATCGTCGACAAGTGGAGATACGCAGTATTTT
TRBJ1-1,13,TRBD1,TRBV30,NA,CAWSVRQGNSAFF,TGTGCCTGGAGTGTACGACAGGGAAATTCGGCTTTCTTT
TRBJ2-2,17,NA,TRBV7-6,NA,CASSPFTRTGGAGELFF,TGTGCCAGCAGCCCCTTTACTAGGACAGGAGGGGCCGGGGAGCTGTTTTTT
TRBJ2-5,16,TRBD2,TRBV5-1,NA,CASSREPSGGQETQYF,TGCGCCAGCAGCCGAGAGCCTAGCGGGGGTCAAGAGACCCAGTACTTC
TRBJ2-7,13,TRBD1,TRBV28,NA,CASNGDSLREQYF,TGTGCCAGCAATGGGGACAGCCTGCGCGAGCAGTACTTC
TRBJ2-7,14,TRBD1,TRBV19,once,CASSWDRGDYEQYF,TGTGCCAGTAGTTGGGACAGGGGAGACTACGAGCAGTACTTC
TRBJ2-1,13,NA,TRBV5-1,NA,CASTVEGSNEQFF,TGCGCCAGCACTGTGGAGGGGTCGAATGAGCAGTTCTTC
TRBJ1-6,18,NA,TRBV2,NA,CASSRPRGQSSYNSPLHF,TGTGCCAGCAGCCGTCCCAGGGGCCAGAGCTCCTATAATTCACCCCTCCACTTT
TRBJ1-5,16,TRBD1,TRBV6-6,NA,CASSLTDRVGDQPQHF,TGTGCCAGCAGCCTCACTGACAGGGTAGGGGATCAGCCCCAGCATTTT
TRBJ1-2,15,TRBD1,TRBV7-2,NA,CASSTRTGPTGGYTF,TGTGCCAGCAGCACCCGGACAGGGCCCACTGGGGGCTACACCTTC
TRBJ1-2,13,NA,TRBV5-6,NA,CASSLARDPGYTF,TGTGCCAGCAGCTTGGCCCGGGATCCTGGCTACACCTTC
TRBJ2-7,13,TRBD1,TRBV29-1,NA,CSVPGTGGYEQYF,TGCAGCGTCCCCGGGACAGGGGGCTACGAGCAGTACTTC
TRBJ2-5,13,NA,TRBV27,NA,CASSFGELETQYF,TGTGCCAGCAGTTTTGGGGAGTTGGAGACCCAGTACTTC
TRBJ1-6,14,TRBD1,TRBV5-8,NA,CASSPGQGNSPLHF,TGTGCCAGCAGCCCAGGACAGGGGAATTCACCCCTCCACTTT
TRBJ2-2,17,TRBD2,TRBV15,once,CATSRVGGTTNTGELFF,TGTGCCACCAGCAGAGTCGGCGGGACTACGAACACCGGGGAGCTGTTTTTT
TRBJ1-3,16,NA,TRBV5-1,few,CASSFDSSRSGNTIYF,TGCGCCAGCAGCTTTGACAGTTCCCGCTCTGGAAACACCATATATTTT
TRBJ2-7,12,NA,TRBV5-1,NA,CASSLDREEQYF,TGCGCCAGCAGCTTGGACAGGGAGGAGCAGTACTTC
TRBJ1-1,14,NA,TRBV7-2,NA,CASSQSRGPTEAFF,TGTGCCAGCAGCCAAAGTCGCGGGCCCACTGAAGCTTTCTTT
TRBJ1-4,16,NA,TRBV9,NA,CASSVGGRGMGEKLFF,TGTGCCAGCAGCGTAGGGGGCAGGGGTATGGGTGAAAAACTGTTTTTT
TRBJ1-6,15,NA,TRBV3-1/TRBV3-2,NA,CASSQGGLYNSPLHF,TGTGCCAGCAGCCAAGGTGGACTATATAATTCACCCCTCCACTTT
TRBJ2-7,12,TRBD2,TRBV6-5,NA,CASSWGGYEQYF,TGTGCCAGCAGTTGGGGGGGATACGAGCAGTACTTC
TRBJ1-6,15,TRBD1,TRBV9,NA,CASSGTGNSNSPLHF,TGTGCCAGCAGCGGGACAGGGAACTCTAATTCACCCCTCCACTTT
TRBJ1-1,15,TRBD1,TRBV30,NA,CAWDRGLSMNTEAFF,TGTGCCTGGGACAGGGGACTCTCAATGAACACTGAAGCTTTCTTT
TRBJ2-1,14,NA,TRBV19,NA,CASSFLGTSGEQFF,TGTGCCAGTAGTTTCCTGGGTACGTCAGGTGAGCAGTTCTTC
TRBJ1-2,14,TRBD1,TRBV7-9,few,CASSLVTGDYGYTF,TGTGCCAGCAGCTTAGTCACAGGGGACTATGGCTACACCTTC
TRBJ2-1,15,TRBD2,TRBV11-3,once,CASSHLSGTSNEQFF,TGTGCCAGCAGTCATCTCTCCGGGACTAGCAATGAGCAGTTCTTC
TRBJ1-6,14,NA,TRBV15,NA,CATSSRVGGSPLHF,TGTGCCACCAGCAGCCGGGTAGGGGGTTCACCCCTCCACTTT
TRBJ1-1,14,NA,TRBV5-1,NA,CASSLEKPNTEAFF,TGCGCCAGCAGCTTAGAGAAGCCGAACACTGAAGCTTTCTTT
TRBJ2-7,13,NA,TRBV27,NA,CASSWGGGYEQYF,TGTGCCAGCAGTTGGGGCGGCGGCTACGAGCAGTACTTC
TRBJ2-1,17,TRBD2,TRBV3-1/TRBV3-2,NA,CASSQDLGLAGGHEQFF,TGTGCCAGCAGCCAAGATCTAGGACTAGCGGGGGGGCATGAGCAGTTCTTC
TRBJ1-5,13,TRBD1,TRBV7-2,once,CASSLDRGQPQHF,TGTGCCAGCAGCTTAGACAGGGGGCAGCCCCAGCATTTT
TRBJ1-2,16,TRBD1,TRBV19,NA,CASMWIGQGGVGGYTF,TGTGCCAGTATGTGGATTGGACAGGGAGGAGTGGGTGGCTACACCTTC
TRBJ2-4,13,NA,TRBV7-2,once,CASSFAGPDIQYF,TGTGCCAGCAGCTTTGCGGGACCGGACATTCAGTACTTC
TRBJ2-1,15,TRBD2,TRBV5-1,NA,CASSLEGTSGEEQFF,TGCGCCAGCAGCTTGGAGGGGACTAGTGGGGAAGAGCAGTTCTTC
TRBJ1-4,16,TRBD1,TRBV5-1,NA,CASSLRTGATNEKLFF,TGCGCCAGCAGCCTCCGGACAGGGGCAACTAATGAAAAACTGTTTTTT
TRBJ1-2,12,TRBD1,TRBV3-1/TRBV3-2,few,CASRDRAYGYTF,TGTGCCAGCAGAGACAGGGCCTATGGCTACACCTTC
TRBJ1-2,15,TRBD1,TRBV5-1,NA,CASSPLTGGDYGYTF,TGCGCCAGCAGCCCATTGACAGGGGGCGACTATGGCTACACCTTC
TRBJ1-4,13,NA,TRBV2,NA,CATTSGLNEKLFF,TGTGCCACCACCAGCGGATTGAATGAAAAACTGTTTTTT
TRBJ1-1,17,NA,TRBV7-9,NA,CASSSSRGADSNTEAFF,TGTGCCAGCAGCTCGTCTCGGGGGGCAGATAGTAACACTGAAGCTTTCTTT
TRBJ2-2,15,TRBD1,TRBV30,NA,CAWRRGGSGTGELFF,TGTGCCTGGAGGCGAGGGGGCAGCGGCACCGGGGAGCTGTTTTTT
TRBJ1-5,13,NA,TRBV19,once,CASSHQGNQPQHF,TGTGCCAGTAGTCATCAGGGGAATCAGCCCCAGCATTTT
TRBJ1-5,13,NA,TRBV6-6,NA,CASGQSAYQPQHF,TGTGCCAGCGGGCAGTCAGCCTATCAGCCCCAGCATTTT
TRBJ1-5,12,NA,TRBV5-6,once,CASSFGVQPQHF,TGTGCCAGCAGCTTCGGGGTGCAGCCCCAGCATTTT
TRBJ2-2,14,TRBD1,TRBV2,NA,CASNRGRYGGELFF,TGTGCCAGCAACAGGGGGCGTTACGGCGGGGAGCTGTTTTTT